The 19 T cell receptor beta chains below come from one sample, sequenced in a study of blood T cell repertoires in COVID-19. Here immunoSEQ multiplex PCR was the method, and the copy in TCRdb shows in-frame clones only, minus some. Among roughly 360,000 clones listed, about four fifths were seen once. Sample: peripheral blood. Every receptor here comes from a human donor with acute or convalescent COVID-19. The donor label of this sample is uncertain.

The chain combines TRBV14 with TRBJ2-3; the D is unclear. Trimming cost V 10 bases and J 2 bases, with 4 bases left between them. Germline values: CDR1 SGHDN, CDR2 FVKESK. The length of the CDR3 is 10 residues. The CDR3 loop is CATYTDTQYF. For the CDR3, the DNA is TGTGCCACCTACACAGATACGCAGTATTTT.

This chain connects TRBV3-1 (or the pseudogene TRBV3-2) to TRBJ2-2; D gene ambiguous. The CDR3 is made up of 14 amino acids. V was clipped by 4 bases and J by 1 base, with 7 bases between them. The germline V gene encodes CDR1 LGHDT and CDR2 YNNKEL (reference sequence). The CDR3 reads CASSRRRNTGELFF. CDR3 nucleotides: TGTGCCAGCAGCCGTAGAAGGAACACCGGGGAGCTGTTTTTT.

This chain links TRBV29-1 with TRBJ2-3; unclear D gene. The germline gives CDR1 SQVTM, CDR2 ANQGSEA. Deletions cut 4 bases from V and 2 bases from J, with 19 bases between. The CDR3 is made up of 16 amino acids. CDR3 nucleotide sequence: TGCAGCGTTGTCAGTTCTTTCAGAATTTCCACAGATACGCAGTATTTT. Its translation: CSVVSSFRISTDTQYF.

About this clone: Different DNA sequences within this sample yield the same CDR3. The rearrangement joins TRBV18 to TRBJ1-2, with 9 nucleotides matching TRBD1. Germline assignment: CDR1 KGHSH and CDR2 LQKENI. The J segment lost 2 bases and the V segment lost 3 bases, leaving 4 bases of the junction unmatched. This CDR3 comprises 15 residues. CDR3 coding DNA: TGTGCCAGCTCACCGGGACAGGGAGGAAACTATGGCTACACCTTC. It encodes CASSPGQGGNYGYTF.

The chain uses TRBV19 and TRBJ1-3, with D uncertain. Germline V gene lookup returns CDR1 LNHDA and CDR2 SQIVND (reference sequence). Trimming pared 5 bases from V and 9 bases from J, leaving 14 bases between. This CDR3 contains 13 residues. CDR3 region: CASSLAETSTIYF. The CDR3 DNA reads as TGTGCCAGTAGTTTGGCGGAGACTAGCACCATATATTTT.

In its sample, this clone was seen a few times. V gene TRBV11-2 combines with J gene TRBJ2-2; a possible D gene is TRBD1 (5 bases). V dropped 7 bases and J dropped 1 base, with 19 bases sitting between them. The CDR3 extends over 17 amino acids. Germline loops: CDR1 SGHAT, CDR2 FQNNGV. CDR3 protein: CASTKRGAGMNTGELFF. In DNA, the CDR3 is TGTGCCAGCACCAAACGTGGGGCAGGGATGAACACCGGGGAGCTGTTTTTT.

V and J are TRBV27 and TRBJ1-1; TRBD1 aligns across 8 bases. From germline, CDR1 is MNHEY and CDR2 SMNVEV (reference sequence). The junction had 11 bases not matched to a gene; V was cut back by 7 bases and J by 1 base. There are 16 residues in the CDR3. The CDR3 DNA follows: TGTGCCAGCACCCCGAAACTGGGACAGGCGAACACTGAAGCTTTCTTT. Amino acid sequence: CASTPKLGQANTEAFF.

This chain joins TRBV5-5 and TRBJ1-1; 11 bases fit TRBD1. V lost 4 bases, J lost 0 bases, and 5 bases stayed unmatched. CDR3 length equals 16 residues. CDR1 and CDR2 from the germline V gene are SGHKS and YYEKEE (reference sequence). CDR3 residues: CASSVGTGGMNTEAFF. The CDR3 region has the DNA TGTGCCAGCAGCGTCGGGACAGGGGGGATGAACACTGAAGCTTTCTTT.

The gene calls are TRBV20-1 and TRBJ2-7, with 9 bases lining up with TRBD2. The CDR3 runs 11 residues. Trimming at V came to 1 base and at J to 9 bases, leaving 1 base not matched to a gene. CDR1 and CDR2 (germline): DFQATT, SNEGSKA (reference sequence). The CDR3 reads CSARVGLAQYF. CDR3 sequence (DNA): TGCAGTGCTAGAGTGGGACTAGCGCAGTACTTC.

V gene TRBV2 combines with J gene TRBJ2-7, with a weak D call TRBD1 (5 bases). Per the germline V gene, CDR1 is SNHLY and CDR2 is FYNNEI. V was clipped by 3 bases and J by 0 bases, with 12 bases between them. The CDR3 loop spans 15 amino acids. In nucleotides, the CDR3 is TGTGCCAGCAGTGATGGAACAGGATCCTCCTACGAGCAGTACTTC. Encoded protein: CASSDGTGSSYEQYF.

The chain's CDR3 is CASSGASAFNEQFF. The CDR3 region has the DNA TGTGCCAGCAGCGGTGCTAGCGCGTTCAATGAGCAGTTCTTC. The chain uses TRBV7-9 and TRBJ2-1, with a weak D call TRBD2 (6 bases). The CDR3 totals 14 residues. Between the trimmed V and J ends, which lost 5 bases and 6 bases, there was a span of 14 bases. Germline V lookup: CDR1 SEHNR, CDR2 FQNEAQ (reference sequence). The complete variable domain, with remaining parts taken from reference TRBV7-9 and TRBJ2-1, reads DTGVSQNPRHKITKRGQNVTFRCDPISEHNRLYWYRQTLGQGPEFLTYFQNEAQLEKSRLLSDRFSAERPKGSFSTLEIQRTEQGDSAMYLCASSGASAFNEQFFGPGTRLTVL.

The chain joins TRBV30 to TRBJ2-7; TRBD1 agrees at 9 bases. The length of the CDR3 is 14 residues. CDR1 GTSNPN and CDR2 SVGIG come from the germline V gene (reference sequence). Unmatched junction bases numbered 2, after V lost 2 bases and J lost 0 bases. CDR3 in amino acids: CAWSTGGSSYEQYF. CDR3 coding DNA: TGTGCCTGGAGTACAGGGGGCAGCTCCTACGAGCAGTACTTC.

The chain is built from TRBV18 and TRBJ1-1, with 7 positions matching TRBD1. The CDR3 spans 13 residues. J gave up 6 bases and V 3 bases, and 4 bases lay outside the gene matches. Germline V CDR1 and CDR2: KGHSH, LQKENI. The CDR3 region is CASSPRGTAEAFF. CDR3 in DNA: TGTGCCAGCTCACCCAGGGGGACCGCTGAAGCTTTCTTT. The complete variable domain, with remaining parts taken from reference TRBV18 and TRBJ1-1, reads NAGVMQNPRHLVRRRGQEARLRCSPMKGHSHVYWYRQLPEEGLKFMVYLQKENIIDESGMPKERFSAEFPKEGPSILRIQQVVRGDSAAYFCASSPRGTAEAFFGQGTRLTVV.

The rearrangement links TRBV5-1 to TRBJ2-1; 9 nucleotides align to TRBD1. Trimming cost V 1 base and J 7 bases; bases outside gene matches: 9. Germline CDR1 and CDR2: SGHRS and YFSETQ. The CDR3 is made up of 16 amino acids. The CDR3 spells CASSLPGTGTGNEQFF. As DNA, the CDR3 is TGCGCCAGCAGCTTGCCCGGGACAGGGACGGGGAATGAGCAGTTCTTC. The variable domain in full, completed from reference TRBV5-1 and TRBJ2-1, reads KAGVTQTPRYLIKTRGQQVTLSCSPISGHRSVSWYQQTPGQGLQFLFEYFSETQRNKGNFPGRFSGRQFSNSRSEMNVSTLELGDSALYLCASSLPGTGTGNEQFFGPGTRLTVL.

This chain joins TRBV4-1 and TRBJ2-5; 9 bases align to TRBD1. CDR1 is MGHRA, CDR2 YSYEKL, per germline. CDR3 length equals 13 residues. V lost 4 bases to trimming and J lost 3 bases; unmatched junction nucleotides: 0. CDR3 DNA sequence: TGCGCCAGCAGCCGGGACAGGGAAGAGACCCAGTACTTC. Its translation: CASSRDREETQYF.

The chain has TRBV29-1 and TRBJ2-1, with a tentative D call TRBD1 (5 bases). From germline, CDR1 is SQVTM and CDR2 ANQGSEA. This CDR3 region has 11 residues. V dropped 6 bases and J dropped 3 bases, with 6 bases sitting between them. CDR3 amino acids: CSVDNYNEQFF. In DNA form, the CDR3 reads TGCAGCGTGGACAACTACAATGAGCAGTTCTTC.

The chain uses TRBV7-9 and TRBJ2-2; 9 bases are shared with TRBD2. Germline values: CDR1 SEHNR, CDR2 FQNEAQ (reference sequence). The CDR3 is 16 amino acids. The ends lost 5 bases at V and 4 bases at J; junction bases unmatched: 8. DNA of the CDR3: TGTGCCAGCAGCAGAATAGCGGGAGTGGGCACCGGGGAGCTGTTTTTT. Translation: CASSRIAGVGTGELFF.

The table lists this clone with a few counts. The chain couples TRBV3-1 (or the pseudogene TRBV3-2) to TRBJ1-6; 9 bases fit TRBD1. This CDR3 region has 15 residues. V was pared by 3 bases and J by 9 bases, with 6 bases of the junction left unmatched. In germline, CDR1 is LGHDT, CDR2 YNNKEL (reference sequence). In DNA form, the CDR3 reads TGTGCCAGCAGCCAGGAGAGGACAGGGGTTTCACCCCTCCACTTT. As protein: CASSQERTGVSPLHF.

This clone turned up a few times. This sequence joins TRBV6-1 and TRBJ2-7, with 7 bases lining up with TRBD2. The germline V gene has CDR1 MNHNS and CDR2 SASEGT. The CDR3 consists of 15 residues. V gave up 1 base and J gave up 3 bases; unmatched junction bases: 6. In DNA form, the CDR3 reads TGTGCCAGCAGTGAAGGGCCTAGCGGATACTACGAGCAGTACTTC. Translated, it gives CASSEGPSGYYEQYF.